The entry below gives a single TCR beta chain sequence along with its context. Its target antigen remains unknown. A read error may produce the germline difference seen at one junction end. With the read ending 3 residues before the CDR3 end, the germline J gene is used to fill in that end. The immunoSEQ assay was used to perform TCR beta chain deep sequencing. Per the source publication's procedure: Only productive TCR beta rearrangements were used to compute clonotype frequencies. This is the immuneACCESS table as TCRdb keeps it, with only in-frame sequences that have V and J called. A part of the clones is gone; compared with another copy, unresolved V genes explain less than half, and the rest is unexplained. V, J and clone size are taken as reported in that table, and D and trimming were inferred from the DNA itself. The sample table on file contains under 30,000 clones. Together, the top ten hold 1.9% of the sample.

The data belong to a study of TET2 disruption in CD19-targeted CAR T cells (dated by TCRdb to the late 2010s). Study-level background: Sample numbers were set by the original clinical trial design and sample availability, with no additional inclusion criteria.

The CDR3 spans 14 residues, from the cysteine through the phenylalanine. Shown are 33 bases from within the CDR3, in frame from base 1. The germline V gene sets CDR1 to LGHNA and CDR2 to YNFKEQ. The sample's treatment or condition, from its label and the paper: autologous CTL019 cells: CD19 CAR with 4-1BB and CD3 zeta domains. TCR zeta and 4-1BB costimulatory signaling domains were incorporated into the CD19 CAR. T cells for CTL019 manufacturing were collected from peripheral blood by leukapheresis. The DNeasy Blood and Tissue Kit was used to extract genomic DNA from pre-infusion T cells, peripheral blood, or sorted post-infusion T cells. What the research found in general, with its limitations: The conclusions drawn about the patient's CAR T cells were based on extensive analysis of just one subject.

The receptor's source is a man between 65 and 79 years old with chronic lymphocytic leukemia. Sequencing was performed on CD8- CAR+ T cells sorted from cultured blood T cells, taken for CD19 CAR T cell therapy. Interpreted using the paper, the cell subset or site label stands for: CD8-negative CAR-positive T cells from the infusion product. This receptor chain uses TRBV4-2 and TRBJ2-1; TRBD2 lines up with 8 middle nucleotides. The sequenced part of the CDR3 DNA is TGCGCCAGCAGCCCGAACGGGGGGGACAATGAG. This gives the protein CASSPNGGDNE. The CDR3 in its entirety is CASSPNGGDNEQFF.